Following are 15 T cell receptor beta chains from one sample sequenced in a study of CD8 T cells in ankylosing spondylitis. Notes on the study in general: The study identified a TCR beta motif of about eight highly homologous variants that appeared characteristic of ankylosing spondylitis blood.

TCRdb re-called the 5' RACE reads with MiXCR, one entry per CDR3 protein. The sample records roughly 350,000 distinct CDR3 sequences, 7.5% to 9% being singletons. These receptors' targets are unknown. Sequencing was carried out using blood, either unsorted or a sorted T cell fraction (not recorded which). These receptor sequences come from a male donor with ankylosing spondylitis.

J is TRBJ1-2 and V is TRBV12-3 or TRBV12-4; 8 positions agree with TRBD1. CDR3 length: 13 residues. V lost 3 bases and J lost 8; bases outside the gene matches: 5. CDR3 coding DNA: TGTGCCAGCAGTTTTACAGGGGGATGGGGCTACACCTTC. Protein: CASSFTGGWGYTF.

This clonotype appeared many times. The chain recombines TRBV7-9 with TRBJ2-3, with 11 bases matching TRBD2. V shed 5 bases, J shed 5 bases, and the junction held 3 bases outside the gene matches. CDR1 and CDR2 from the germline V gene are SEHNR and FQNEAQ (reference sequence). The CDR3 has 14 residues. For the CDR3, the DNA is TGTGCCAGCAGCGGAGGACTAGCGGGAGATACGCAGTATTTT. Protein: CASSGGLAGDTQYF.

This clonotype was observed at least ten times. Here the CDR3 DNA reads TGTGCCAGCAGTTTCCCGGGACAGAGCAATCAGCCCCAGCATTTT. Its protein product is CASSFPGQSNQPQHF. The rearrangement joins TRBV28 to TRBJ1-5; 7 bases match TRBD1. This CDR3 comprises 15 residues. Germline CDR1 and CDR2: MDHEN and SYDVKM. V lost 3 bases to trimming and J lost 1 base; unmatched junction nucleotides: 3.

The chain combines TRBV5-1 with TRBJ2-2, with TRBD2 identical over 8 bases. There are 17 residues in the CDR3. Germline V gene sequence: CDR1 SGHRS, CDR2 YFSETQ. V was clipped by 0 bases and J by 4 bases; unmatched bases: 8. CDR3 loop: CASSLASIAGSTGELFF. The CDR3 DNA sequence: TGCGCCAGCAGCTTGGCCAGTATAGCGGGAAGCACCGGGGAGCTGTTTTTT. The entire variable domain, with the rest obtained from reference TRBV5-1 and TRBJ2-2, is as follows: KAGVTQTPRYLIKTRGQQVTLSCSPISGHRSVSWYQQTPGQGLQFLFEYFSETQRNKGNFPGRFSGRQFSNSRSEMNVSTLELGDSALYLCASSLASIAGSTGELFFGEGSRLTVL.

This clonotype occurred many times. The CDR3 nucleotides are TGTGCCAGCAGCGTAACAACAGGATCGACCAAAAACATTCAGTACTTC. Its protein is CASSVTTGSTKNIQYF. V and J are TRBV9 and TRBJ2-4; possibly TRBD1 for D (5 bases). This CDR3 contains 16 residues. Germline V gene data show CDR1 as SGDLS and CDR2 as YYNGEE. V shed 1 base and J shed 2 bases, with 13 bases lying between them.

This clonotype was found a few times. The gene calls are TRBV6-1 and TRBJ2-7; TRBD1 matches at 10 bases. In germline, CDR1 is MNHNS, CDR2 SASEGT. The V and J ends lost 4 bases and 2 bases, in that order; junction bases with no gene match: 5. This CDR3 is 15 amino acids long. Here the CDR3 DNA reads TGTGCCAGCAGTGCCGCCGGGACAGGGGCCTACGAGCAGTACTTC. Translated, it gives CASSAAGTGAYEQYF.

This clonotype was seen more than once but under ten times. The V call is TRBV7-8, the J call TRBJ1-5; D unresolved. The ends were cut back, 5 bases at V and 4 bases at J, with 15 bases in the middle. The CDR3 runs to 15 residues. The germline V gene has CDR1 SGHVS and CDR2 FQNEAQ. The CDR3 sequence is CASSRVGDTNQPQHF. The CDR3 DNA is TGTGCCAGCAGCCGCGTCGGAGACACGAATCAGCCCCAGCATTTT. Supplemented by reference TRBV7-8 and TRBJ1-5, the full variable domain reads GAGVSQSPRYKVAKRGQDVALRCDPISGHVSLFWYQQALGQGPEFLTYFQNEAQLDKSGLPSDRFFAERPEGSVSTLKIQRTQQEDSAVYLCASSRVGDTNQPQHFGDGTRLSIL.

This clonotype was seen a handful of times. The gene calls are TRBV5-4 and TRBJ2-7; D is unclear. CDR1 is SGHNT, CDR2 YYREEE, per germline (reference sequence). Trimming took off 4 bases at V and 4 bases at J, with 12 bases between the two ends. The CDR3 is made up of 13 amino acids. For the CDR3, the DNA is TGTGCCAGCAGCGCAGCACAGAGTTACGAGCAGTACTTC. It translates to CASSAAQSYEQYF.

The rearrangement links TRBV2 to TRBJ2-5, with 8 positions matching TRBD2. The V segment lost 4 bases and the J segment 4 bases; nucleotides outside the gene matches: 14. In germline, CDR1 is SNHLY, CDR2 FYNNEI. CDR3 length equals 17 residues. Here the CDR3 reads CASSGNGIGLATETQYF. CDR3 DNA sequence: TGTGCCAGCAGTGGGAATGGGATCGGACTAGCAACAGAGACCCAGTACTTC.

This clonotype was counted many times. The gene calls are TRBV29-1 and TRBJ1-3, with D uncertain. The ends were cut back, 7 bases at V and 1 base at J, with 14 bases in the middle. CDR1 and CDR2 (germline): SQVTM, ANQGSEA. The CDR3 is 14 residues long. CDR3 region: CSARDSQSGNTIYF. For the CDR3, the DNA is TGCAGCGCCAGAGACTCCCAGTCTGGAAACACCATATATTTT.

This clonotype was detected many times. The chain is built from TRBV11-1 and TRBJ2-2; D not resolved. The V end was cut by 4 bases, the J end by 4 bases, with 10 bases between. The germline V gene has CDR1 SGHAT and CDR2 FQDESV (reference sequence). The length of the CDR3 is 14 residues. The CDR3 protein is CASSSGISTGELFF. The CDR3 DNA sequence: TGTGCCAGCAGCTCAGGAATATCCACCGGGGAGCTGTTTTTT.

The chain has TRBV9 and TRBJ2-1; D not resolved. This CDR3 is 12 amino acids long. Trimming removed 3 bases at V and 4 bases at J, with 5 bases between. The V gene's germline CDR1 is SGDLS and CDR2 YYNGEE. The CDR3 nucleotides are TGTGCCAGCAGCGCCTCGTACAATGAGCAGTTCTTC. The encoded protein is CASSASYNEQFF. Using reference TRBV9 and TRBJ2-1 for the parts outside the CDR3, the full variable domain is DSGVTQTPKHLITATGQRVTLRCSPRSGDLSVYWYQQSLDQGLQFLIQYYNGEERAKGNILERFSAQQFPDLHSELNLSSLELGDSALYFCASSASYNEQFFGPGTRLTVL.

Only a few counts were recorded for this clonotype. The chain combines TRBV5-1 with TRBJ1-5, with D maybe TRBD1 (5 bases). Germline V gives CDR1 SGHRS, CDR2 YFSETQ. CDR3 length equals 13 residues. The ends were cut back, 0 bases at V and 6 bases at J, with 7 bases in the middle. The CDR3 nucleotides are TGCGCCAGCAGCTTGGATGGGGCTCAGCCCCAGCATTTT. This encodes CASSLDGAQPQHF.

The rearrangement links TRBV10-3 to TRBJ2-2; tentatively, D is TRBD1 (6 bases). The V gene's germline CDR1 is ENHRY and CDR2 SYGVKD. Trimming stripped 7 bases from V and 3 bases from J, with 12 bases between. The CDR3 totals 14 residues. The CDR3 is CAITAAGDTGELFF. The CDR3 DNA sequence: TGTGCCATCACGGCCGCAGGGGACACCGGGGAGCTGTTTTTT.

In its sample, this clonotype was seen many times. V usage is TRBV16 and J usage is TRBJ2-1, with D maybe TRBD1 (5 bases). The CDR3 has 15 amino acids. Germline CDR1 and CDR2: KGHSY and FQNENV. The V end lost 0 bases, the J end lost 5 bases, and 11 bases lay between the germline ends. The DNA of the CDR3 is TGTGCCAGCAGCCAATCGGGGCTAAATCACAATGAGCAGTTCTTC. Protein product: CASSQSGLNHNEQFF.